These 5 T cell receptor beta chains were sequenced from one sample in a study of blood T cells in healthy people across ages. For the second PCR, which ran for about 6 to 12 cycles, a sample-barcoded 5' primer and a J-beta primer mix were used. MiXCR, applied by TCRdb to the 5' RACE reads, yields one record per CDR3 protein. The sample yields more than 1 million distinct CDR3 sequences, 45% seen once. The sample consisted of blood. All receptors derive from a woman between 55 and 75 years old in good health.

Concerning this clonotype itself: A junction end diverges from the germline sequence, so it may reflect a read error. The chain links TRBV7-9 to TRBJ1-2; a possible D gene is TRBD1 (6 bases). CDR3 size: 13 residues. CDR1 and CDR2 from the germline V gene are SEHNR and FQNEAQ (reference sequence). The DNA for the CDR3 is TGTGCCAGCAGCCCGGACAGTAACTATGGCTACAACTTC. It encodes CASSPDSNYGYNF.

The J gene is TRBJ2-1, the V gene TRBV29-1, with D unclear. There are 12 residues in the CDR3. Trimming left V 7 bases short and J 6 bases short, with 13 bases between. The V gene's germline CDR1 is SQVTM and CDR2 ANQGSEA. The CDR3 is CSATPASNEQFF. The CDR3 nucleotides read TGCAGCGCCACCCCGGCTAGCAATGAGCAGTTCTTC.

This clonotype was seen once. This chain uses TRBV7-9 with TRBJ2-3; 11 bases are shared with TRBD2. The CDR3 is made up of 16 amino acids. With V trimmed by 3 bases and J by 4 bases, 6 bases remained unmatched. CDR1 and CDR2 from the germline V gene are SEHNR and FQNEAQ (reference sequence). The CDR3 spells CASSLTSGIRADTQYF. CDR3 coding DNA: TGTGCCAGCAGCTTGACTAGCGGGATTAGGGCAGATACGCAGTATTTT.

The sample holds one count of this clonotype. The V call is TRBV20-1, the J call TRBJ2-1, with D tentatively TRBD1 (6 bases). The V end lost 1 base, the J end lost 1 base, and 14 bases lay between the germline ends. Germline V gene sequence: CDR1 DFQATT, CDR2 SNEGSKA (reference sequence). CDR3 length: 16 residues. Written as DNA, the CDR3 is TGCAGTGCTAGAGGACAAAGAACAGGGTCCTACAATGAGCAGTTCTTC. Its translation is CSARGQRTGSYNEQFF.

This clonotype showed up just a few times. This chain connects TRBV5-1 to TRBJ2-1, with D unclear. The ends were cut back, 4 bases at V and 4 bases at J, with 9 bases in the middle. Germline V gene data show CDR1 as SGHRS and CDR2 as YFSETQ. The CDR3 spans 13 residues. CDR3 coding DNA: TGCGCCAGCAGCCCTGGATATTACAATGAGCAGTTCTTC. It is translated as CASSPGYYNEQFF. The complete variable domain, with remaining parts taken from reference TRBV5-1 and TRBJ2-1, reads KAGVTQTPRYLIKTRGQQVTLSCSPISGHRSVSWYQQTPGQGLQFLFEYFSETQRNKGNFPGRFSGRQFSNSRSEMNVSTLELGDSALYLCASSPGYYNEQFFGPGTRLTVL.